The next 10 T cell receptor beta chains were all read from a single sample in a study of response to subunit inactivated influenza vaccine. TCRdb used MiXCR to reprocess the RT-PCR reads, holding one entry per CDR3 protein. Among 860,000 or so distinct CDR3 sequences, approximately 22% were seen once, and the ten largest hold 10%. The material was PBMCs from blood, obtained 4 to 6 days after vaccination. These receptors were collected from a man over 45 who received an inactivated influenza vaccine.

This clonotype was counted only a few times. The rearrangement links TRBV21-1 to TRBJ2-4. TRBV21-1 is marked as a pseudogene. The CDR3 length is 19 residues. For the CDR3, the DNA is TGTGCCAGCAGCAAAGGTGGCAGCACGGGGTCCGTAGCCAAAAACATTCAGTACTTC. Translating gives CASSKGGSTGSVAKNIQYF.

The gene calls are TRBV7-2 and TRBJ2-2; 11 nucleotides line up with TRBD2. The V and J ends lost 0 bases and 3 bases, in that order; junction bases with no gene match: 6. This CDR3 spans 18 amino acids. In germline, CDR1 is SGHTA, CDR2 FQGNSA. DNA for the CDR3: TGTGCCAGCAGCTTAGCGGGTAGCGGGGGGGCCTACACCGGGGAGCTGTTTTTT. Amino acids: CASSLAGSGGAYTGELFF.

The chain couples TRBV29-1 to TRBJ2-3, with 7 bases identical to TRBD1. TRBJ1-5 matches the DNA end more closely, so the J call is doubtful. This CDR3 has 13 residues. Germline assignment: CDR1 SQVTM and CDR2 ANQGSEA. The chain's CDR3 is CSGRQGGTDTQHF. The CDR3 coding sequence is TGCAGCGGCCGACAGGGAGGCACAGATACGCAGCATTTT.

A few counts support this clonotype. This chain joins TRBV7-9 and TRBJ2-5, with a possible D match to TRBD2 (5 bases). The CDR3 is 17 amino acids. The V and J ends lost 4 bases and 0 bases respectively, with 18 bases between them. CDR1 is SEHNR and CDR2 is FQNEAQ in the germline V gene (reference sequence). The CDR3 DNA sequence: TGTGCCAGCAGCTATAGTCTCGGACTGGAGTACCAAGAGACCCAGTACTTC. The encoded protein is CASSYSLGLEYQETQYF.

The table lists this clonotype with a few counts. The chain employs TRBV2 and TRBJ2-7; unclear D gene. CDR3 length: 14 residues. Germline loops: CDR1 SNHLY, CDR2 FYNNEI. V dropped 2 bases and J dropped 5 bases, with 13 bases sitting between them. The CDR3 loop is CASSETAGFHEQYF. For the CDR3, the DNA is TGTGCCAGCAGTGAAACGGCAGGTTTCCACGAGCAGTACTTC.

CDR3 DNA sequence: TGTGCCAGCAAAGGGGGACTAGCGGTATACGAGCAGTACTTC. Translated, it gives CASKGGLAVYEQYF. The J gene is TRBJ2-7, the V gene TRBV6-1; 11 bases align to TRBD2. V gave up 7 bases and J gave up 4 bases; unmatched junction bases: 6. CDR3 length: 14 residues. CDR1 MNHNS and CDR2 SASEGT come from the germline V gene.

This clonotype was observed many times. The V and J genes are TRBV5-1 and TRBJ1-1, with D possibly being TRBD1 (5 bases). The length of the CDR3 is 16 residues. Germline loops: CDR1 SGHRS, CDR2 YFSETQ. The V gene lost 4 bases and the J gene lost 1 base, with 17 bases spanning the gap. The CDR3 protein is CASSLGQRTPNTEAFF. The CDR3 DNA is TGCGCCAGCAGCCTCGGACAAAGGACACCGAACACTGAAGCTTTCTTT.

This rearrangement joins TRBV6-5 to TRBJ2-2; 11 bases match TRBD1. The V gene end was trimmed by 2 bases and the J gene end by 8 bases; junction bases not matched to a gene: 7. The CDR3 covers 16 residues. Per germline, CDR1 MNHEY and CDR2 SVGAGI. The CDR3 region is CASSYGGTGGMGELFF. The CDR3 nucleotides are TGTGCCAGCAGTTACGGGGGGACAGGGGGAATGGGGGAGCTGTTTTTT.

Written as DNA, the CDR3 is TGCGCCAGCAGCCAAGATCAGGGAAGGGAGCAGTTCTTC. Amino acids: CASSQDQGREQFF. The chain has TRBV4-1 and TRBJ2-1; possibly TRBD1 for D (5 bases). V was pared by 0 bases and J by 10 bases, with 10 bases between. The CDR3 contains 13 residues. The germline V gene encodes CDR1 MGHRA and CDR2 YSYEKL.

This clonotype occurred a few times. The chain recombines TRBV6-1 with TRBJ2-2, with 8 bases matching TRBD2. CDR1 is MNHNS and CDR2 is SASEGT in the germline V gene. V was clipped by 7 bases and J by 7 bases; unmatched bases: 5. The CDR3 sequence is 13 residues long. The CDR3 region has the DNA TGTGCCAGCACCGGGGGGGCAAGCGGGGAGCTGTTTTTT. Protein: CASTGGASGELFF.